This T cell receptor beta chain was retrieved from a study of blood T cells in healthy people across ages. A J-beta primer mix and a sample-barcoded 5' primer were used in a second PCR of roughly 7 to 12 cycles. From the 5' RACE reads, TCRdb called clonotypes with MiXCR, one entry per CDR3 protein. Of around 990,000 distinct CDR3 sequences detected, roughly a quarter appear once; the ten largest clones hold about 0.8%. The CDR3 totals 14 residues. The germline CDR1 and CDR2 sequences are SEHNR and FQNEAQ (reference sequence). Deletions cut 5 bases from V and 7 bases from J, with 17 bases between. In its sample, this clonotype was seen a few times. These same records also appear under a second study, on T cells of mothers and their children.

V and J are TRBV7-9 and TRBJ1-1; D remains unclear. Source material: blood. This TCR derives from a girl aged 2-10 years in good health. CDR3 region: CASSPTAVSREAFF. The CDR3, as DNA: TGTGCCAGCAGCCCCACGGCTGTGTCGCGTGAAGCTTTCTTT.